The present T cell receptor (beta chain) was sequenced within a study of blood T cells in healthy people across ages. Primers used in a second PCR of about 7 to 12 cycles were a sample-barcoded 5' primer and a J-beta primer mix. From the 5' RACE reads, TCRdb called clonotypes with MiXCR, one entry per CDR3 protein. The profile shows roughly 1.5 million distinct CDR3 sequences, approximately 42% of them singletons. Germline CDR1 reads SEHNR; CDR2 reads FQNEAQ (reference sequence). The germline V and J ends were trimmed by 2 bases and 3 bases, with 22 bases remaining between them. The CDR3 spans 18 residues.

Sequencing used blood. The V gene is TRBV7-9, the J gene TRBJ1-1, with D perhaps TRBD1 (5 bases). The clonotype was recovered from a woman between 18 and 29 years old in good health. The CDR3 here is CASSLFTAGPLDDTEAFF. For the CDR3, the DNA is TGTGCCAGCAGCTTATTTACGGCGGGGCCGCTGGACGACACTGAAGCTTTCTTT.